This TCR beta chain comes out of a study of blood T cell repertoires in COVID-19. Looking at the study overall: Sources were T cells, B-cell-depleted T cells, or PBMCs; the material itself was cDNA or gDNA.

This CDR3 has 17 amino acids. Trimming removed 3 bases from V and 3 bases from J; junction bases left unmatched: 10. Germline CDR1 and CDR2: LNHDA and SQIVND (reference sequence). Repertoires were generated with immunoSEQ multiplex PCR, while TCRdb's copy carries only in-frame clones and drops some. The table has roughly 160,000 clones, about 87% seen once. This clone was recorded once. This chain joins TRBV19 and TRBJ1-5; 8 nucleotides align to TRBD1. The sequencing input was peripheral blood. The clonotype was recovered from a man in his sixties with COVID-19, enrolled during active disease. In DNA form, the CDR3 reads TGTGCCAGTAGTATCAGTCCCGGGACAGGAATCAATCAGCCCCAGCATTTT. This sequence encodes CASSISPGTGINQPQHF.